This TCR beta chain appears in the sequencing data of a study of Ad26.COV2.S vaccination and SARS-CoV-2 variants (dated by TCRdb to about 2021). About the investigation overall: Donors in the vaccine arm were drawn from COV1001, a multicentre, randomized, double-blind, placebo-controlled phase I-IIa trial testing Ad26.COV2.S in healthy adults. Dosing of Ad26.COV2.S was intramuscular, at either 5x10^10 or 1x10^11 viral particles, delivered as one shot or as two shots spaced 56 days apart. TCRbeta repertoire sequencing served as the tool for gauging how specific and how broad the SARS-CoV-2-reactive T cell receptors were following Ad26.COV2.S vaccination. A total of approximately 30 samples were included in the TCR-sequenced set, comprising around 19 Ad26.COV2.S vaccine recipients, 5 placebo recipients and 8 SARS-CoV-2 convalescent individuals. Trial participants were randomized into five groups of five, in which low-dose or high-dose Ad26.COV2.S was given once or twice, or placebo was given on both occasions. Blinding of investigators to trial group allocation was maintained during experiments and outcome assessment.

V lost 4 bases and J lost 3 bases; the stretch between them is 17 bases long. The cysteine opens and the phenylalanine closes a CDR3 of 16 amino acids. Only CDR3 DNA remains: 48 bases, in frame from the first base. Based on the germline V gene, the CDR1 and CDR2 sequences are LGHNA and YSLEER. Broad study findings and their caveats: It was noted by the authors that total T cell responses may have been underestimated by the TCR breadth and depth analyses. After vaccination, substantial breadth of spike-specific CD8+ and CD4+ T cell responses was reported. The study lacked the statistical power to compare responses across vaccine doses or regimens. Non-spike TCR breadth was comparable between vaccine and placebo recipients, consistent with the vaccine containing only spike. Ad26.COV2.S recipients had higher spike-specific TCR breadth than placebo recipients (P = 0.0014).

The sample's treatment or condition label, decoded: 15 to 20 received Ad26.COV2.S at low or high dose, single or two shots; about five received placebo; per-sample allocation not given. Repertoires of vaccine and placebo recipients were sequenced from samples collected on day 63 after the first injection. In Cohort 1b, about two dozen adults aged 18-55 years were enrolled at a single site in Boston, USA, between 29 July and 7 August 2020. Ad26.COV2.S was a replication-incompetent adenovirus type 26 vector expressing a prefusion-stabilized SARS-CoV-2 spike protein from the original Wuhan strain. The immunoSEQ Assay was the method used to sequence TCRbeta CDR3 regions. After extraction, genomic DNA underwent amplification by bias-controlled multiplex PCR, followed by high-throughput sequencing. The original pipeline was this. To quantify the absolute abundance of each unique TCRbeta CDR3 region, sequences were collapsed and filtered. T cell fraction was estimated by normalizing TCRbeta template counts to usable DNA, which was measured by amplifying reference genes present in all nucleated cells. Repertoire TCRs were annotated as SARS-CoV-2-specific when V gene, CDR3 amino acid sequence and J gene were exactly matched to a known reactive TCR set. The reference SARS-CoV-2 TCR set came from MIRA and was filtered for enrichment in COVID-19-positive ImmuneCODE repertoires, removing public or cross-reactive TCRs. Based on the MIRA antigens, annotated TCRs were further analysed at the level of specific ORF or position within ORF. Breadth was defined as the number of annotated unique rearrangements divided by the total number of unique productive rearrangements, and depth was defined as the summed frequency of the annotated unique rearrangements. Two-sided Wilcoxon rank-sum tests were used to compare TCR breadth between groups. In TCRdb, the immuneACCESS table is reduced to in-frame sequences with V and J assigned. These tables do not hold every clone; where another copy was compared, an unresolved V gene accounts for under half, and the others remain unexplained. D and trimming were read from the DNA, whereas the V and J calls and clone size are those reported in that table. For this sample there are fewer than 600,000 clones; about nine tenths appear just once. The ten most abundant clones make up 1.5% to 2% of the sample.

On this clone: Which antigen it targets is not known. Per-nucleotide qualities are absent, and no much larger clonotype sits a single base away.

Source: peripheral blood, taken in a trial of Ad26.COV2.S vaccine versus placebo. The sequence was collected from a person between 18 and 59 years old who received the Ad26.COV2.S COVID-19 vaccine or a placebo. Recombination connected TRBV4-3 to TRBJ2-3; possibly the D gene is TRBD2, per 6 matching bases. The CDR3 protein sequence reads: CASSLFIMGGTDTQYF. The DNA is TGCGCCAGCAGCCTTTTTATTATGGGGGGAACAGATACGCAGTATTTT.